Sequencing of this T cell receptor (beta chain) was carried out in a study of beta chain features in type 1 diabetes. General study results and limits: Shorter templates might be favored by PCR, equally in patients and controls. TCRB CDR3 length was moderately but significantly reduced in all four CD4+ subsets of Type 1 diabetes patients.

Looked up from germline, CDR1 is SGHTA and CDR2 is FQGNSA. CDR3 length equals 16 residues. Expressed TCRB transcripts got sequenced, as all isolated RNA was reverse transcribed. Here immunoSEQ multiplex PCR was the method, and the copy in TCRdb shows in-frame clones only, minus some. The sample lists around 40,000 clones, about 66% seen once, with about 2.1% in the top ten. This clone was detected once. Antigen: not known. One end of the junction is discordant with germline, which a read error may explain. V is TRBV7-2 and J is TRBJ2-7; 16 bases line up with TRBD2. Material for sequencing was Tregs from blood. This TCR was sampled from a woman under 30 with type 1 diabetes. CDR3 protein: CASSLKFGTSGGGLHF. CDR3 DNA: TGTGCCAGCAGCTTAAAGTTTGGGACTAGCGGGGGGGGCCTCCACTTC.